Listed below are T cell receptor beta chains from one sample, sequenced in a study of blood T cell repertoires in COVID-19. The repertoire was sequenced with immunoSEQ multiplex PCR; TCRdb's copy has only in-frame clones and lacks some. The sample lists tens of thousands of clones, around nine tenths occurring once. Sequenced sample: peripheral blood. These receptors all come from a man aged 55 to 70 with acute or convalescent COVID-19. The CDR3 runs from the conserved cysteine through the conserved F or W.

v_gene	CDR3aa
TRBV9	CASSVHRGSSYNEQFF
TRBV5-6	CASSFPGARDIQYF
TRBV27	CASSPRVGGRVDTQYF
TRBV28	CASSLSLAYGGSGRAGGELFF
TRBV27	CASSYSALAESYEQYF
TRBV7-9	CASSERGGGTEAFF
TRBV20-1	CSASYSGNRWETQYF
TRBV5-1	CASAPAGDYEQYF
TRBV29-1	CSVENAGQGSNEQFF
TRBV28	CASSWARDSGGQPQHF
TRBV28	CASRNRDRGYSNQPQHF
TRBV18	CASSSLAGSGETQYF
TRBV29-1	CSVEGAGATNYGYTF
TRBV5-4	CASSFGGRGLETQYF
TRBV5-1	CASSFGTGAYEQYF
TRBV4-1	CATSRDGRANEKLFF
TRBV5-1	CASSLGMAQGNSPLHF
TRBV6-5	CASSLDRGNTEAFF
TRBV28	CASSHPTGTREAFF
TRBV24-1	CATSDVAGAVPDTQYF
TRBV4-1	CASSRDRGTDTQYF
TRBV15	CATSRGRQGHEQYF
TRBV29-1	CSVVTLAFTGEQYF
TRBV2	CASSTTSGQETQYF
TRBV11-2	CASTPRGEGYEQYF
TRBV9	CASSGDYSSTDTQYF
TRBV5-4	CASSLAGFYTDTQYF
TRBV24-1	CATSPQGQGNTGELFF